This T cell receptor beta chain was recovered during a study of CD4 T cells in relation to SARS-CoV-2 and coronaviruses. For the study at large: TCR beta CDR3s were sequenced after approximately 9-day antigen culture of PBMCs.

Unexposed donor CD4+ T cells date from 2011-2018, before the COVID-19 pandemic. Isolation of CD4+ T cells took place after approximately 10 days in culture. As cell numbers allowed, unexposed-donor CD4+ T cells faced SARS-CoV-2 S/N and four cold-coronavirus spikes. Assay: immunoSEQ multiplex PCR; the TCRdb copy retains only in-frame clones and omits some. The table includes under 20,000 clones, around 80% detected once. Note on this clone: Its target is not known.

This CDR3 contains 11 residues. Between the trimmed V and J ends, which lost 6 bases and 9 bases, there was a span of 11 bases. CDR1 LGHDT and CDR2 YNNKEL come from the germline V gene (reference sequence). The gene calls are TRBV3-1 (or the pseudogene TRBV3-2) and TRBJ1-1, with D tentatively TRBD1 (6 bases). The sequencing input was CD4+ T cells from PBMCs, cultured in vitro. This TCR was sampled from a human donor in good health. CDR3 region: CASSRTGQAFF. For the CDR3, the DNA is TGTGCCAGCAGTCGAACAGGGCAAGCTTTCTTT.